A selection of T cell receptor beta chains follows, all from one sample in a study of beta chain features in type 1 diabetes. Measured with immunoSEQ multiplex PCR; TCRdb has only the in-frame clones, and not every one. The data hold around 150,000 clones, with approximately 8.8% observed a single time. The material sequenced was central memory CD4+ T cells from blood. The receptors derive from a woman in her twenties or thirties with type 1 diabetes. The CDR3 runs from the conserved cysteine through the conserved F or W. Each record gives: J gene, D gene, clone size, V gene, CDR3 protein, CDR3 DNA. The D gene is left open where the match is weak. Size is stated for part of the rows, as once, few or many counts, or as a class when the clone is expanded.

TRBJ1-2 . few TRBV6-6 CASSYDRGVGYTF TGTGCCAGCAGTTACGATCGGGGAGTAGGCTACACCTTC
TRBJ1-1 TRBD1 . TRBV6-5 CASSYHGQGNTEAFF TGTGCCAGCAGTTACCATGGACAGGGTAACACTGAAGCTTTCTTT
TRBJ2-3 TRBD1 few TRBV6-5 CASSLDRATDTQYF TGTGCCAGCAGTTTGGACAGGGCAACAGATACGCAGTATTTT
TRBJ1-2 . . TRBV19 CASKVQAANYGYTF TGTGCCAGTAAGGTTCAGGCCGCTAACTATGGCTACACCTTC
TRBJ1-2 . . TRBV5-4 CASSRDTNYGYTF TGTGCCAGCAGTCGGGACACCAACTATGGCTACACCTTC
TRBJ2-2 TRBD2 few TRBV5-1 CASSPLAGAGTGELFF TGCGCCAGCAGCCCTCTAGCGGGGGCGGGGACCGGGGAGCTGTTTTTT
TRBJ2-5 TRBD1 few TRBV5-1 CASSWDRGQETQYF TGCGCCAGCAGCTGGGACAGGGGACAAGAGACCCAGTACTTC
TRBJ2-7 . . TRBV30 CAWSSGTLAYEQYF TGTGCCTGGAGTTCCGGGACACTTGCCTACGAGCAGTACTTC
TRBJ1-2 . few TRBV2 CASSEFRGRLGYGYTF TGTGCCAGCAGTGAATTCAGGGGAAGGCTTGGCTATGGCTACACCTTC
TRBJ2-5 TRBD2 . TRBV7-2 CASSRPTSGPPQETQYF TGTGCCAGCAGCCGCCCGACTAGCGGGCCTCCCCAAGAGACCCAGTACTTC
TRBJ1-2 . few TRBV29-1 CSVDPDRSYGYTF TGCAGCGTCGACCCGGACAGAAGCTATGGCTACACCTTC
TRBJ1-4 . . TRBV25-1 CASSAPTGAEKLFF TGTGCCAGCAGTGCCCCCACAGGTGCCGAAAAACTGTTTTTT
TRBJ1-2 . few TRBV7-9 CASSLAGGTYGYTF TGTGCCAGCAGCTTAGCGGGAGGGACCTATGGCTACACCTTC
TRBJ1-1 . . TRBV11-2 CASSFAGADTEAFF TGTGCCAGCAGCTTCGCGGGGGCGGACACTGAAGCTTTCTTT
TRBJ2-7 . few TRBV4-1 CASSQVGAAHTYEQYF TGCGCCAGCAGCCAAGTAGGAGCGGCCCATACCTACGAGCAGTACTTC
TRBJ1-5 TRBD1 few TRBV29-1 CSVSTGAGQPQHF TGCAGCGTTTCGACAGGGGCAGGTCAGCCCCAGCATTTT
TRBJ2-3 . few TRBV5-1 CASSWRQGKEDTQYF TGCGCCAGCAGCTGGCGCCAGGGGAAGGAAGATACGCAGTATTTT
TRBJ1-5 . few TRBV30 CAWSVKGNQPQHF TGTGCCTGGAGTGTAAAGGGGAATCAGCCCCAGCATTTT
TRBJ2-5 . few TRBV7-9 CASSFSGSQETQYF TGTGCCAGCAGCTTCTCAGGATCCCAAGAGACCCAGTACTTC
TRBJ2-6 TRBD1 . TRBV5-1 CASSHGTGTGANVLTF TGCGCCAGCAGCCACGGGACAGGGACTGGGGCCAACGTCCTGACTTTC
TRBJ2-1 . . TRBV18 CASSSTLSSYNEQFF TGTGCCAGCTCCTCTACGTTGAGCTCCTACAATGAGCAGTTCTTC
TRBJ2-1 . . TRBV7-9 CASSLGRAGNEQFF TGTGCCAGCAGCTTAGGGAGGGCCGGCAATGAGCAGTTCTTC
TRBJ2-7 TRBD1 . TRBV29-1 CSVAPGQGLNEQYF TGCAGCGTTGCCCCGGGACAGGGTTTAAACGAGCAGTACTTC
TRBJ2-1 TRBD2 few TRBV5-1 CASSPLAGGVNEQFF TGCGCCAGCAGCCCCTTAGCGGGGGGAGTCAATGAGCAGTTCTTC
TRBJ2-1 . few TRBV6-5 CASSQGTYNEQFF TGTGCCAGCAGTCAGGGCACTTACAATGAGCAGTTCTTC
TRBJ2-5 . . TRBV5-1 CASNAGTQETQYF TGCGCCAGCAACGCCGGGACACAAGAGACCCAGTACTTC
TRBJ2-3 TRBD2 . TRBV9 CASSVGRLAMGTDTQYF TGTGCCAGCAGCGTAGGACGACTAGCTATGGGCACAGATACGCAGTATTTT
TRBJ2-1 . few TRBV27 CASRPIAVIYNEQFF TGTGCCAGCAGGCCTATAGCGGTTATCTACAATGAGCAGTTCTTC
TRBJ1-2 . . TRBV18 CASSPDSSSRGYTF TGTGCCAGCTCACCCGACAGCTCGTCTCGAGGCTACACCTTC
TRBJ2-5 . . TRBV11-2 CASSLVGGVGETQYF TGTGCCAGCAGCCTGGTAGGAGGGGTCGGGGAGACCCAGTACTTC
TRBJ1-1 . . TRBV20-1 CSAQRGTEAFF TGCAGTGCTCAGCGGGGCACTGAAGCTTTCTTT
TRBJ2-3 . . TRBV27 CASSWRETDTQYF TGTGCCAGCAGTTGGCGGGAAACAGATACGCAGTATTTT
TRBJ1-2 TRBD1 . TRBV27 CASRFRTGGYTF TGTGCCAGCAGGTTCAGGACAGGGGGCTACACCTTC
TRBJ2-3 TRBD2 few TRBV29-1 CSVVTSSGGGTQYF TGCAGCGTTGTTACTAGCTCTGGGGGGGGTACGCAGTATTTT
TRBJ2-1 TRBD2 few TRBV18 CASSPTGGEQFF TGTGCCAGCTCACCTACGGGAGGCGAGCAGTTCTTC
TRBJ2-7 TRBD1 . TRBV29-1 CSVVGGQGVDEQYF TGCAGCGTTGTAGGGGGACAGGGGGTTGACGAGCAGTACTTC
TRBJ2-5 TRBD1 . TRBV19 CASSRNDRVETQYF TGTGCCAGTAGTAGAAACGACAGGGTAGAGACCCAGTACTTC
TRBJ1-4 . few TRBV11-3 CASSLRWSEKLFF TGTGCCAGCAGCTTACGGTGGAGTGAAAAACTGTTTTTT
TRBJ1-2 . . TRBV11-3 CASSTGQTNYGYTF TGTGCCAGCAGCACCGGACAAACTAACTATGGCTACACCTTC
TRBJ2-2 TRBD1 . TRBV29-1 CSVGTRTGGTGELFF TGCAGCGTGGGGACGCGGACAGGAGGAACCGGGGAGCTGTTTTTT
TRBJ2-1 TRBD2 . TRBV29-1 CSVDGESGRRGEQFF TGCAGCGTTGATGGGGAGAGCGGGAGAAGGGGTGAGCAGTTCTTC
TRBJ2-7 TRBD1 few TRBV6-6 CASSRGGPEQYF TGTGCCAGCAGTAGAGGGGGCCCCGAGCAGTACTTC
TRBJ2-1 TRBD2 few TRBV7-9 CASQAGGYNEQFF TGTGCCAGCCAAGCGGGAGGGTACAATGAGCAGTTCTTC
TRBJ2-7 TRBD2 . TRBV9 CASSVRDYSYEQYF TGTGCCAGCAGCGTACGGGACTACTCCTACGAGCAGTACTTC
TRBJ1-5 . few TRBV27 CASSRTLLQRDSNQPQHF TGTGCCAGCAGTCGTACGCTCCTCCAAAGAGATAGCAATCAGCCCCAGCATTTT
TRBJ2-1 TRBD2 few TRBV5-4 CASSVGLADVYNEQFF TGTGCCAGCAGCGTGGGACTAGCGGACGTCTACAATGAGCAGTTCTTC
TRBJ2-3 TRBD2 . TRBV2 CASSVRAGGTDTQYF TGTGCCAGCAGTGTGCGAGCGGGAGGTACAGATACGCAGTATTTT
TRBJ1-4 . . TRBV19 CASSRGPEEKLFF TGTGCCAGTAGCCGCGGGCCTGAGGAAAAACTGTTTTTT
TRBJ1-1 TRBD1 . TRBV10-3 CAISLTGGDSEAFF TGTGCCATCAGTTTGACAGGGGGCGATTCTGAAGCTTTCTTT